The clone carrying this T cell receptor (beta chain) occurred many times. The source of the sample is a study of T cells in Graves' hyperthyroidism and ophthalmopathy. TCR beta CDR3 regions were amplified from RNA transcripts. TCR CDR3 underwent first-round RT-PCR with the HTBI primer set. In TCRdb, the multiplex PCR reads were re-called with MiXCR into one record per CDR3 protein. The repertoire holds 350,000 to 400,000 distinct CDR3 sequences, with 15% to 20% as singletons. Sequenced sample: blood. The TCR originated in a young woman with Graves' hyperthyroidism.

Here the CDR3 DNA reads TGCGCCAGCAGCTTGGCGGAGGGACAGGGTTACTATGGCTACACCTTC. Translated: CASSLAEGQGYYGYTF. V gene TRBV5-1 combines with J gene TRBJ1-2, with 9 bases identical to TRBD1. The CDR3 has 16 amino acids. V lost 0 bases and J lost 3; bases outside the gene matches: 6. Germline CDR1 is SGHRS and CDR2 is YFSETQ.